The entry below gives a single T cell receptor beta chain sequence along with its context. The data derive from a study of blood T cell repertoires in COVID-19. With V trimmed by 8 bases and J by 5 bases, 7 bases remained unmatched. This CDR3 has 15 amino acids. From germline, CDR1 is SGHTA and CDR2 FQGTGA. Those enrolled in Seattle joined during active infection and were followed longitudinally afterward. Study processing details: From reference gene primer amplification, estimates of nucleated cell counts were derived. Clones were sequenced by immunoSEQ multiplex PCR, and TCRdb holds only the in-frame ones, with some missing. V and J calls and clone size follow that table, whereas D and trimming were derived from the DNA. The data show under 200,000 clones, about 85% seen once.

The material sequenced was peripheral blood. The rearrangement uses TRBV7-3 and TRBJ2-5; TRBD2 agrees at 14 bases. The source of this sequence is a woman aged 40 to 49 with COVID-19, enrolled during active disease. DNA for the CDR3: TGTGCCAGCTCTGGGACTAGCGGGGGAGTGGAGACCCAGTACTTC. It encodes CASSGTSGGVETQYF.